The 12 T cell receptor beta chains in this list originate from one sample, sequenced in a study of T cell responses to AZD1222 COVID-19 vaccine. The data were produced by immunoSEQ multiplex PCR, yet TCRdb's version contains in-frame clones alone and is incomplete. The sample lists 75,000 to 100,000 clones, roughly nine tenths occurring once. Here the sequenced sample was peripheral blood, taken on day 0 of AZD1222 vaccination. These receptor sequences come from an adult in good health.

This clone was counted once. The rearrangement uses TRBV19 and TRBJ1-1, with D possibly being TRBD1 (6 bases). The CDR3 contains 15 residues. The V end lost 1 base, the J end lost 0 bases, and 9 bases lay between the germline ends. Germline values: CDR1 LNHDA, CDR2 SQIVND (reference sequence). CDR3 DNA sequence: TGTGCCAGTAGTATAGGGGGGGCGGTGAACACTGAAGCTTTCTTT. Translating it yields CASSIGGAVNTEAFF.

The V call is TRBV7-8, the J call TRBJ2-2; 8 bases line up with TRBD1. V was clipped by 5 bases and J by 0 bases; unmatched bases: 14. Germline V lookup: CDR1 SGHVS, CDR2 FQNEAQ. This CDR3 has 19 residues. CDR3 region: CASSTRDRFLVTNTGELFF. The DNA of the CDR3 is TGTGCCAGCAGCACTCGGGACAGGTTCCTGGTTACGAACACCGGGGAGCTGTTTTTT.

The CDR3 bases are TGTGCCAGCTCACAGGACCTTGGGGGGTCAAATCAGCCCCAGCATTTT. It specifies CASSQDLGGSNQPQHF. The V gene is TRBV18, the J gene TRBJ1-5; perhaps TRBD1 as D (5 bases). Between the trimmed V and J ends, which lost 4 bases and 4 bases, there was a span of 17 bases. Germline assignment: CDR1 KGHSH and CDR2 LQKENI. The length of the CDR3 is 16 residues.

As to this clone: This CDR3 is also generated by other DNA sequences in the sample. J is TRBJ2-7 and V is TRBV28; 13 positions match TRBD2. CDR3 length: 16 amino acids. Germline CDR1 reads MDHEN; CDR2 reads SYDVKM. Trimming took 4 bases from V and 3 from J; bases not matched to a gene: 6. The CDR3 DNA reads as TGTGCCAGCAGTTCCTTAGGACTAGCGGGAGACTACGAGCAGTACTTC. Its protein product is CASSSLGLAGDYEQYF.

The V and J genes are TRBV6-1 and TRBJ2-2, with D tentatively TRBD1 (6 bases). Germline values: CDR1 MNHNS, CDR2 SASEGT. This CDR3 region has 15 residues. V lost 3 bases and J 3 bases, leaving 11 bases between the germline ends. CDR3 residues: CASSEGQGYTGELFF. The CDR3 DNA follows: TGTGCCAGCAGTGAGGGGCAGGGGTACACCGGGGAGCTGTTTTTT.

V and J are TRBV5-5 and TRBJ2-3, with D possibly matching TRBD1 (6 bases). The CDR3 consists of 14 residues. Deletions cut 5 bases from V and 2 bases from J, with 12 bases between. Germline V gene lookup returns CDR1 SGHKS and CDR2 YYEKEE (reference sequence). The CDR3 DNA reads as TGTGCCAGCAGACAAGACAGGTTCACAGATACGCAGTATTTT. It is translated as CASRQDRFTDTQYF.

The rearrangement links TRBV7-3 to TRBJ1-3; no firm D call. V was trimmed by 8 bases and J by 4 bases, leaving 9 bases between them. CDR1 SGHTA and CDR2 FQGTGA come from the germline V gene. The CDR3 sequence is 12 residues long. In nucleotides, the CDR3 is TGTGCCAGCGAACCTCGGGGAAACACCATATATTTT. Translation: CASEPRGNTIYF.

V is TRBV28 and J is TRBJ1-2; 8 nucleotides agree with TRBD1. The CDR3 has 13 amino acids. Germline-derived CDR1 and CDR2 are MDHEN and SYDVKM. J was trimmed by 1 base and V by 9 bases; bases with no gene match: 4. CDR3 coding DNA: TGTGCCAGTCAGGGGGCGAGTAACTATGGCTACACCTTC. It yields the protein CASQGASNYGYTF.

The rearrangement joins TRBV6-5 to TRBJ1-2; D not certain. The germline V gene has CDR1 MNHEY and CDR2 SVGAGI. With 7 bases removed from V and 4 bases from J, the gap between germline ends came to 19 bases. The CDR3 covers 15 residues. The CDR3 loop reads CASIANRESLYGYTF. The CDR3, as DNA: TGTGCCAGCATTGCGAACCGGGAGAGCCTCTATGGCTACACCTTC.

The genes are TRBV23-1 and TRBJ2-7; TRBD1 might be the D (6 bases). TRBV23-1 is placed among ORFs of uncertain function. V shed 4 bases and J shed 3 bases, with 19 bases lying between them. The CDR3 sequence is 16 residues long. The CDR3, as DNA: TGCGCCAGCAGTCCCCACAGGGAGTTCCTTAACTACGAGCAGTACTTC. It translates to CASSPHREFLNYEQYF.

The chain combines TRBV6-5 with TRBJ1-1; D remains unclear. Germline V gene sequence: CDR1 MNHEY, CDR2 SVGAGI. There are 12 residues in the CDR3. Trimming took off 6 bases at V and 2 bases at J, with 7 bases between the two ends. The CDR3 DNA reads TGTGCCAGCAGCGGAGTAAACACTGAAGCTTTCTTT. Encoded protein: CASSGVNTEAFF.

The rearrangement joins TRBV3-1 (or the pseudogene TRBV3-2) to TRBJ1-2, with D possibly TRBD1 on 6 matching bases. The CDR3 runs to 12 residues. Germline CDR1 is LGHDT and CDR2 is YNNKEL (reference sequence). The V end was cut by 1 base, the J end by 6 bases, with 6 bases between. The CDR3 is CASSQGGHGYTF. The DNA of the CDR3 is TGTGCCAGCAGCCAAGGGGGGCATGGCTACACCTTC.